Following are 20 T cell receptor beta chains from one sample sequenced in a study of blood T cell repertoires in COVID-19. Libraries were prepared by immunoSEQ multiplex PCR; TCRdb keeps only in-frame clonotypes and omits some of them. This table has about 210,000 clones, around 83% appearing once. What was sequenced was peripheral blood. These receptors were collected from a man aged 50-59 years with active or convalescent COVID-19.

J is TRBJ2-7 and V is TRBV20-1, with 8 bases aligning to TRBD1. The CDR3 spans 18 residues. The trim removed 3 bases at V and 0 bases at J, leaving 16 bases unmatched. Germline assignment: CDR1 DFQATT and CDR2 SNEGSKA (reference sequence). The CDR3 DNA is TGCAGTGCTAGTTTGATTCATCACGGGACAGGCAGCTCCTACGAGCAGTACGTC. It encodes CSASLIHHGTGSSYEQYV.

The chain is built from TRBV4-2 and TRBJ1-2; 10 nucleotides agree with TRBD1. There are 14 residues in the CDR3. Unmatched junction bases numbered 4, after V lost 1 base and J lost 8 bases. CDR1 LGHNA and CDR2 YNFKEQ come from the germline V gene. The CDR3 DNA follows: TGTGCCAGCAGCCAAGGGACGGACAGGGGGGGCTACACCTTC. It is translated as CASSQGTDRGGYTF.

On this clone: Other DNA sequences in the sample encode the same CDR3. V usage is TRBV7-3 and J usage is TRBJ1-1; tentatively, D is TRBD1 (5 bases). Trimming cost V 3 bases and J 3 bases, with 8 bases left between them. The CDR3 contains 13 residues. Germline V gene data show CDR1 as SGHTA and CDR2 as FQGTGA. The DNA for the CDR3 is TGTGCCAGCAGCTTGCAGGGATACACTGAAGCTTTCTTT. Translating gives CASSLQGYTEAFF.

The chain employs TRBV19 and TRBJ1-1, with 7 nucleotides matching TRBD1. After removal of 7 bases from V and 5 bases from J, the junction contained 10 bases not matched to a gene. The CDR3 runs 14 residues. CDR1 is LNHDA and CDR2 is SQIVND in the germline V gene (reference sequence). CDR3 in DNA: TGTGCCAGTACCCAGGACAGGAGGAATACTGAAGCTTTCTTT. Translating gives CASTQDRRNTEAFF.

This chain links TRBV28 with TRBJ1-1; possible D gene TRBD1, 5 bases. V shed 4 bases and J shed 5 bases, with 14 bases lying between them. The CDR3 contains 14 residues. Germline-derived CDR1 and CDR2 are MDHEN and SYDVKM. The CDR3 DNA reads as TGTGCCAGCAGTTCCCCGGGGGAGCGGACTGAAGCTTTCTTT. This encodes CASSSPGERTEAFF.

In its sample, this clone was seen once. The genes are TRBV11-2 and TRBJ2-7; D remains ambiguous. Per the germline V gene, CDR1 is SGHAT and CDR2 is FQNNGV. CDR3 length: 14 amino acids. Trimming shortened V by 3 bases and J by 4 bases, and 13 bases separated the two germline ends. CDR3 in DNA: TGTGCCAGCAGCTTCCTGACAATGCCGTACGAGCAGTACGTC. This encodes CASSFLTMPYEQYV.

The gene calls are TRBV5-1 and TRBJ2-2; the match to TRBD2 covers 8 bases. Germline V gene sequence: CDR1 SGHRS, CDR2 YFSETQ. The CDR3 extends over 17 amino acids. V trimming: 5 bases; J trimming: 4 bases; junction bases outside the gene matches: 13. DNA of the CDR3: TGCGCCAGCAGATCTGCCTCCGGGACTAGACCCACCGGGGAGCTGTTTTTT. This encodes CASRSASGTRPTGELFF. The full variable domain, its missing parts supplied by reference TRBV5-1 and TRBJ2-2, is KAGVTQTPRYLIKTRGQQVTLSCSPISGHRSVSWYQQTPGQGLQFLFEYFSETQRNKGNFPGRFSGRQFSNSRSEMNVSTLELGDSALYLCASRSASGTRPTGELFFGEGSRLTVL.

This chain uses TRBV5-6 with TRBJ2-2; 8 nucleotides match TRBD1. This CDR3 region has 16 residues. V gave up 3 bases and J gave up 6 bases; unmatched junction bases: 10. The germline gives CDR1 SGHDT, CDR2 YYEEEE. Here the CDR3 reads CASSSADRVNPGELFF. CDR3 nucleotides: TGTGCCAGCAGCTCAGCGGACAGGGTAAATCCCGGGGAGCTGTTTTTT.

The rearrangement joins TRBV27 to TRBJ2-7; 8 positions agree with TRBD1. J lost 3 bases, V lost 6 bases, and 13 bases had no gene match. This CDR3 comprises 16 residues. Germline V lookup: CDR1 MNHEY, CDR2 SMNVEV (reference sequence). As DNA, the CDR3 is TGTGCCAGCAGCCCCCCATGGGTAGACAGGGGCTACGAGCAGTACGTC. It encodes CASSPPWVDRGYEQYV.

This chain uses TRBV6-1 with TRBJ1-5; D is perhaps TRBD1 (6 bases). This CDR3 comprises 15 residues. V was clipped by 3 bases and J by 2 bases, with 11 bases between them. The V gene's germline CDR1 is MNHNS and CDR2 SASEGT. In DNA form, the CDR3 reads TGTGCCAGCAGTGAGAGGGGGTTTGGCAATCAGCCCCAGCATTTT. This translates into CASSERGFGNQPQHF.

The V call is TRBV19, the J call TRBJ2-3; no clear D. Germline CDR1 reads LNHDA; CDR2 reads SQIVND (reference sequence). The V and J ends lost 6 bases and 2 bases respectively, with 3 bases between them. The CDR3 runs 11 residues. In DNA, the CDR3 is TGTGCCAGTAGCATCACAGATACGCAGTATTTT. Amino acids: CASSITDTQYF.

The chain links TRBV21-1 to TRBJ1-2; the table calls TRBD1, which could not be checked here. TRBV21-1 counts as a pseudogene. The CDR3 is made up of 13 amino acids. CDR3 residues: CASRRQKLYGYTF. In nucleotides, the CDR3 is TGTGCCAGCAGAAGACAGAAGCTCTATGGCTACACCTTC.

The CDR3 region has the DNA TGTGCCAGCAGTGCTGGCGGACAAGACTCCTACGAGCAGTACGTC. Its protein product is CASSAGGQDSYEQYV. V usage is TRBV27 and J usage is TRBJ2-7, with TRBD1 as a possible D gene (5 bases). CDR3 size: 15 residues. Germline CDR1 is MNHEY and CDR2 is SMNVEV (reference sequence). V gave up 5 bases and J gave up 0 bases, with 14 bases separating them.

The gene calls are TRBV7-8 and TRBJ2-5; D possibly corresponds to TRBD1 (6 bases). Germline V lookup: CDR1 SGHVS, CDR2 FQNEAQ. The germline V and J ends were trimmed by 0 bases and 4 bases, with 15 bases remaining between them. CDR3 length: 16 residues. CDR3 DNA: TGTGCCAGCAGCTTAGCCCCAACAGGGCCGCTAGAGACCCAGTACTTC. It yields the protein CASSLAPTGPLETQYF. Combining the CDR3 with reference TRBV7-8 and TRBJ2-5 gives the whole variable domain GAGVSQSPRYKVAKRGQDVALRCDPISGHVSLFWYQQALGQGPEFLTYFQNEAQLDKSGLPSDRFFAERPEGSVSTLKIQRTQQEDSAVYLCASSLAPTGPLETQYFGPGTRLLVL.

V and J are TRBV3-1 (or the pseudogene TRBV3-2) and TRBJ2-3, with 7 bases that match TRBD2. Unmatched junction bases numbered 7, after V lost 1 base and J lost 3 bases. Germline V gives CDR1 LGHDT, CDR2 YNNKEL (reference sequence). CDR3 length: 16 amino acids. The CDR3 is CASSQGAGRWTDTQYF. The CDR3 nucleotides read TGTGCCAGCAGCCAAGGAGCGGGGAGATGGACAGATACGCAGTATTTT.

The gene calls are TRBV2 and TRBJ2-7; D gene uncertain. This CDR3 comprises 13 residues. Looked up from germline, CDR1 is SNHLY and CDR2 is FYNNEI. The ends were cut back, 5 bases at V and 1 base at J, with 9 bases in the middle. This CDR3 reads CASSSTLSYEQYV. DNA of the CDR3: TGTGCCAGCAGTTCGACTCTGTCCTACGAGCAGTACGTC.

The CDR3 DNA reads as TGCGCCAGCAGCTTGGCCGGACAGCAATTGCGACATGGCTACACCTTC. Its protein is CASSLAGQQLRHGYTF. V gene TRBV5-1 combines with J gene TRBJ1-2; possible D gene TRBD1, 6 bases. The germline gives CDR1 SGHRS, CDR2 YFSETQ. The CDR3 sequence is 16 residues long. V was clipped by 0 bases and J by 6 bases, with 18 bases between them.

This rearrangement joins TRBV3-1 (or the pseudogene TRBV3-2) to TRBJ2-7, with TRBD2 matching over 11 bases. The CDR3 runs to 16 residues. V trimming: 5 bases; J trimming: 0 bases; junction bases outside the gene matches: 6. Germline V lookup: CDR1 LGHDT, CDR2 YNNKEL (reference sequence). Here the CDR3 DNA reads TGTGCCAGCAGCTTTAGACTAGCGGGAAGCTCCTACGAGCAGTACTTC. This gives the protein CASSFRLAGSSYEQYF.

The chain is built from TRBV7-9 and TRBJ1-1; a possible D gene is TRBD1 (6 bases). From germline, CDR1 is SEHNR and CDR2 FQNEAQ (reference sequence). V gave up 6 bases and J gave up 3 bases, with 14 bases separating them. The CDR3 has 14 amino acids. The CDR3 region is CASRRGGRDTEAFF. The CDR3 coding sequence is TGTGCCAGCAGGCGAGGGGGTAGGGACACTGAAGCTTTCTTT.

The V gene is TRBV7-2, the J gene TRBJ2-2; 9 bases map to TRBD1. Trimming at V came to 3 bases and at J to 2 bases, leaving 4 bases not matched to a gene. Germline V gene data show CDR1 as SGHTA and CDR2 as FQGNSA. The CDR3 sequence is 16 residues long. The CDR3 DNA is TGTGCCAGCAGCTTGCCACAGGGGGCCAACACCGGGGAGCTGTTTTTT. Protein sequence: CASSLPQGANTGELFF.